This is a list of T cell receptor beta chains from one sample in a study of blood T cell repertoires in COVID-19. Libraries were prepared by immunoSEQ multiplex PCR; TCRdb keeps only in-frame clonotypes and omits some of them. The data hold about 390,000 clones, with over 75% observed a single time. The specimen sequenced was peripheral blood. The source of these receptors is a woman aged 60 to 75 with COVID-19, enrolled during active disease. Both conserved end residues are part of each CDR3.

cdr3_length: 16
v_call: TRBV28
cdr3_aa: CASSFGHRGWNQPQHF

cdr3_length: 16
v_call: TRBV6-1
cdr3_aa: CASRELTGLFTDTQYF

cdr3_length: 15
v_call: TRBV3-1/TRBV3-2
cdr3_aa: CASSAPTGGMAEAFF

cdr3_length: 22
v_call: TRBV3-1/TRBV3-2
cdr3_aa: CASSQEQPRHGTSGTFYNEQFF

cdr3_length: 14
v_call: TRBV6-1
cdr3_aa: CASSEAGGVDIQYF

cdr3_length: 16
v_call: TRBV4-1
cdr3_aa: CASSQDWRTENQPQHF

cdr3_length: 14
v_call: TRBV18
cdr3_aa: CASSGLTDNSPLHF

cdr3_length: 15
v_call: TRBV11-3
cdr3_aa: CASSFRTGPPYEQYF

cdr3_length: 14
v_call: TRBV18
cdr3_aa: CASSPDRGTYGYTF

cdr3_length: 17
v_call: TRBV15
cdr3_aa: CATSREDSFFMNTEAFF

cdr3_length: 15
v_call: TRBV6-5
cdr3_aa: CASSYSQRGDNEQFF

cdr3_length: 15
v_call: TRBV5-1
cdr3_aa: CASSPNSGGGVEAFF

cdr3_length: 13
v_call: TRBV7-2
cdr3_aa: CASSLYMNTEAFF

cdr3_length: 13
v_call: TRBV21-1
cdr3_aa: CASNANRADTQYF

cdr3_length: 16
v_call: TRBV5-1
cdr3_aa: CASSWTTSGGAYEQYF

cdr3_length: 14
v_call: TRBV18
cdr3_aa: CASSRTGDNQPQHF

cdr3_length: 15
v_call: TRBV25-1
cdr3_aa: CASSEKGEGRYEQYF

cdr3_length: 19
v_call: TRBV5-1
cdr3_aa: CASSQQPITGAPNLYEQYF

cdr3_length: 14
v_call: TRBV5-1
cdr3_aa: CASSLSGEYSPLHF

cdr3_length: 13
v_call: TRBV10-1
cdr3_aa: CASSVGRSNEQFF

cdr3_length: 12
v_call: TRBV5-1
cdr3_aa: CASGQFTGELFF

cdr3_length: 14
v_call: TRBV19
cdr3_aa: CASSKGQGNYGYTF

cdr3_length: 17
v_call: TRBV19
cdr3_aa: CASSPRGYGSMNTEAFF

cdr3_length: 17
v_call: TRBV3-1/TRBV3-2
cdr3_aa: CASSQGGLAGGQETQYF

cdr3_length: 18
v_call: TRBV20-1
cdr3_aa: CSASRTGGFRSTNEKLFF

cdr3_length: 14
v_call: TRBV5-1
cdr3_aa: CASSLTGDNTEAFF

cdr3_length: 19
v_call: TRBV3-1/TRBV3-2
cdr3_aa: CASSTPPLSTGTNGNTIYF

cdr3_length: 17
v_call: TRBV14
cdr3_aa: CASSHSAGRVGSTEAFF

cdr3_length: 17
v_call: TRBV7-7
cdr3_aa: CASSLRPGQGNTGELFF